A selection of T cell receptor beta chains follows, all from one sample in a study of T cells in localized non-small cell lung cancer. Sequenced by immunoSEQ multiplex PCR; TCRdb stores in-frame clones only, minus some. The table has tens of thousands of clones, roughly 77% seen once. The sample was PBMCs, taken before any cancer treatment. The receptor set was obtained from a woman aged 40-70 years with stage II squamous cell lung carcinoma. The CDR3 runs from the conserved cysteine through the conserved F or W. Each record gives: J gene, V gene, CDR3 protein.

>TRBJ2-6|TRBV5-1
CASSYRTSGTTLFIRGANVLTF
>TRBJ1-2|TRBV4-1
CASSQGEHRIDYGYTF
>TRBJ2-5|TRBV5-1
CASSFHRAETQYF
>TRBJ2-1|TRBV7-9
CASSLSGPYNEQFF
>TRBJ1-4|TRBV5-1
CASSLSGATNEKLFF
>TRBJ1-5|TRBV18
CASSGDYNQPQHF
>TRBJ2-2|TRBV11-1
CASSFGTGGFGWAGELFF
>TRBJ1-1|TRBV29-1
CSVGMYTEAFF
>TRBJ1-6|TRBV19
CASTGTGVRSNSPLHF
>TRBJ2-3|TRBV7-9
CASSREDPDTQYF
>TRBJ2-5|TRBV2
CAGGVWQETQYF
>TRBJ2-7|TRBV7-9
CASSPPSKYEQYF
>TRBJ2-5|TRBV19
CASSIGGRETQYF
>TRBJ2-2|TRBV15
CASKDTANTGELFF
>TRBJ1-1|TRBV27
CASSPWGRGNTEAFF
>TRBJ2-3|TRBV5-1
CASSLGAGDTQYF
>TRBJ1-2|TRBV5-1
CASRPGTAVYGYTF
>TRBJ2-1|TRBV5-1
CASTRGGAGNEQFF
>TRBJ2-3|TRBV6-5
CASSYSTGGSFYTQYF
>TRBJ1-2|TRBV7-9
CASSFKESLDSGYTF
>TRBJ2-1|TRBV4-2
CASSQDGVLAAWDEQFF
>TRBJ1-2|TRBV2
CASRARDLNYGYTF
>TRBJ2-6|TRBV7-9
CASSFGALPSGANVLTF
>TRBJ1-4|TRBV28
CASSPPEAGNEKLFF
>TRBJ1-1|TRBV29-1
CSVARLEGDTEAFF
>TRBJ2-5|TRBV19
CASSSGQGKETQYF
>TRBJ1-1|TRBV6-6
CASKGRTMNTEAFF